The sequence of this T cell receptor beta chain was determined in a study of CD8+CD57+ T cells in acquired aplastic anemia. In the study overall: Reads per healthy sample averaged around 9.9 million (CD4+) and under 12 million (CD8+).

The use of genomic DNA as template underpinned the TCR beta VDJ and CDR3 profiling. One entry per CDR3 protein, called by TCRdb with MiXCR from the reads. The data contain roughly 81,000 distinct CDR3 sequences, about half of them singletons. Regarding the study as a whole: Levels of CD8+ Simpson's diversity were not significantly distinct in patients versus controls.

The CDR3 extends over 15 amino acids. Germline assignment: CDR1 SNHLY and CDR2 FYNNEI. Trimming removed 4 bases from V and 3 bases from J, with 13 bases in between. Comments on this clonotype: What it binds is not known.

The clonotype originates from a human donor in good health, serving as a control. V and J are TRBV2 and TRBJ1-5; weak D call: TRBD1 (5 bases). Sequenced input: sorted CD4+, CD8+, or CD8+CD57+ T cells (not recorded which) from PBMCs. This CDR3 is CASSARGTNNQPQHF. In DNA, the CDR3 is TGTGCCAGCAGTGCCCGAGGGACCAACAATCAGCCCCAGCATTTT.